The sequence of this T cell receptor (beta chain) was determined in a study of T cells after yellow fever vaccination. In its sample, this clonotype was seen a few times. TCRdb reanalysed the 5' RACE reads using MiXCR and keeps one entry per CDR3 protein. The sample comprises 140,000 to 150,000 distinct CDR3 sequences, under 8% of which are singletons, and about 0.61% rests with the top ten. V dropped 5 bases and J dropped 1; count of bases not matched to a gene: 1. The CDR3 spans 12 residues. CDR1 is GTSNPN, CDR2 SVGIG, per germline (reference sequence). This sequence joins TRBV30 and TRBJ2-7; 8 bases agree with TRBD1. The input for sequencing was CD4+ T cells sorted from PBMCs, taken 10 days after the yellow fever booster vaccination. This TCR was sampled from a man aged 25 to 40 who received the YFV17D yellow fever vaccine. CDR3 sequence reads: CAWWDRSYEQYF. In nucleotides, the CDR3 is TGTGCCTGGTGGGACAGGTCCTACGAGCAGTACTTC.